The sequence of this T cell receptor beta chain was determined in a study of blood T cell repertoires in COVID-19 (dated by TCRdb to the early 2020s). Regarding the complete study: Samples from collaborators originated in the United States, Italy and Spain and spanned both the acute and convalescent phases of COVID-19. The material from the prospective study consisted of cDNA or gDNA derived from T cells, B-cell-depleted T cells, or PBMCs. The dataset comprised deeply sampled blood TCRbeta repertoires from subjects exposed to, actively infected with, or recovered from COVID-19. The repertoires were released in a freely available public database meant as a resource for research on the immune response to SARS-CoV-2. Samples came from the ongoing ImmuneRACE study (first 160 participants) plus 1,254 subjects from 6 global collaborators. Sample metadata almost always included a de-identified subject ID, COVID-19 status, age in years and sex. Where available, HLA class I and class II types were taken from metadata supplied by the sample provider and were not determined by assay-based typing. Broader findings and caveats from the paper: The amount of clinical and demographic metadata varied by source and participant and was provided uncurated.

Another Seattle source contributed samples from volunteer blood donors who had recovered from COVID-19. The collaborating institutions used their own protocols to collect whole blood in K2EDTA tubes. Collaborator samples were shipped for TCRbeta analysis as frozen whole blood, isolated PBMCs, or DNA extracted from either sample type. The immunoSEQ Assay, a bias-controlled multiplex PCR, was used to amplify TCRbeta CDR3 regions from genomic DNA. Turning to the authors' computational methods: The number of nucleated cells in each sample was estimated from the amplification of reference gene primers within the assay. To quantify the absolute abundance of each unique TCRbeta CDR3 rearrangement, sequence reads were collapsed and filtered. For each sample, productive Simpson clonality was calculated as the square root of Simpson's diversity index across productive rearrangements. TCRdb took over this immuneACCESS table, retaining in-frame rearrangements with V and J assigned. Such tables are incomplete; in checked studies, under half of the missing clones stem from an unresolved V gene, and the remainder is unexplained. D and trimming were read from the DNA, whereas the V and J calls and clone size are those reported in that table. The sample table lists more than 200,000 clones, about 79% of them with a count of one. In total, the top ten clones hold around 1.5% of the sample.

Counted from cysteine to phenylalanine, this CDR3 has 16 amino acids. This entry keeps only the CDR3 DNA: 48 bases, framed from base 1. V sheds 5 bases and J sheds 6 bases, leaving 19 bases between their ends. CDR1 and CDR2 were assigned from the germline V gene as SNHLY and FYNNEI. Note on this clone: The antigen it recognizes is unknown. No much larger clonotype is one base removed from it; base qualities were not supplied.

This TCR came from a woman between 35 and 50 years old who had recovered from COVID-19. Sequences were obtained from peripheral blood. This chain joins TRBV2 to TRBJ2-2, with the D segment identity uncertain. CDR3 sequence: CASSRTHLRDSGELFF. The sequence in DNA is TGTGCCAGCAGTCGAACACACCTAAGAGACTCCGGGGAGCTGTTTTTT.